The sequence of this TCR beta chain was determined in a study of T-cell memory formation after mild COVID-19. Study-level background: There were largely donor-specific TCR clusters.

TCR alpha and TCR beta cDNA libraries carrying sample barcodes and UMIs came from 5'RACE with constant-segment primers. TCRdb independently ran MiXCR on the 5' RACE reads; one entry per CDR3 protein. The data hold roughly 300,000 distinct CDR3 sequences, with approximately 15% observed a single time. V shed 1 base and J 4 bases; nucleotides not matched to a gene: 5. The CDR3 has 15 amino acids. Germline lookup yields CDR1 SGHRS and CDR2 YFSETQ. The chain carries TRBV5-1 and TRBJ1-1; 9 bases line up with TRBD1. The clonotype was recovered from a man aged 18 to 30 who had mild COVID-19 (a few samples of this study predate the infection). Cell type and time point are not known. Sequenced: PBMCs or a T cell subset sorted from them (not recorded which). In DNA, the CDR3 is TGCGCCAGCAGCTTGAAGACAGGGGGTTCCACTGAAGCTTTCTTT. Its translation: CASSLKTGGSTEAFF.